This is a list of T cell receptor beta chains from one sample in a study of early T cells in non-severe SARS-CoV-2 infection. TCRdb ran MiXCR on the 5' RACE reads and lists one entry per CDR3 protein. This sample yields roughly 43,000 distinct CDR3 sequences, of which about a quarter are seen a single time; 4.6% belongs to the top ten. The sequencing here drew on whole blood, taken at baseline. The receptors shown here come from an adult who was a healthcare worker with PCR-confirmed SARS-CoV-2 infection or an uninfected control (not recorded which). The CDR3 runs from the conserved cysteine through the conserved F or W. Each record gives: CDR3 length, D gene, clone size, V gene, J gene, CDR3 protein, CDR3 DNA. A D gene is named only where the DNA matches it firmly. Only some rows state a clone size, as once, few, many or a class for expanded clones.

>16|TRBD2|.|TRBV10-3|TRBJ2-5
CAISARLAGVQETQYF
TGTGCCATCAGTGCCCGACTAGCGGGGGTGCAAGAGACCCAGTACTTC
>15|.|.|TRBV20-1|TRBJ2-5
CSARDLWSGQETQYF
TGCAGTGCTAGAGATCTCTGGAGTGGACAAGAGACCCAGTACTTC
>13|.|few|TRBV20-1|TRBJ1-3
CSAETNSGNTIYF
TGCAGTGCTGAGACCAACTCTGGAAACACCATATATTTT
>17|.|few|TRBV6-5|TRBJ2-3
CASSYSADALPTDTQYF
TGTGCCAGCAGTTACTCGGCTGACGCCCTTCCCACAGATACGCAGTATTTT
>13|.|few|TRBV18|TRBJ2-5
CASSPADRETQYF
TGTGCCAGCTCACCCGCGGACAGAGAGACCCAGTACTTC
>17|TRBD2|.|TRBV11-3|TRBJ2-3
CASSLAKRGGLEDTQYF
TGTGCCAGCAGCTTAGCGAAGCGGGGGGGCCTCGAAGATACGCAGTATTTT
>13|.|.|TRBV10-3|TRBJ1-2
CAISEGTPEGYTF
TGTGCCATCAGCGAGGGAACGCCCGAGGGCTACACCTTC
>14|.|many|TRBV7-9|TRBJ1-1
CASSLTQGDTEAFF
TGTGCCAGCAGCTTAACCCAGGGAGACACTGAAGCTTTCTTT
>15|TRBD1|.|TRBV7-2|TRBJ2-7
CASSLARDRANEQYF
TGTGCCAGCAGCTTAGCCCGGGACAGGGCCAACGAGCAGTACTTC
>14|TRBD1|.|TRBV2|TRBJ2-2
CASDDRAFPGELFF
TGTGCCAGCGATGACAGGGCGTTCCCCGGGGAGCTGTTTTTT
>12|.|few|TRBV18|TRBJ2-6
CASSDGANVLTF
TGTGCCAGCTCAGATGGGGCCAACGTCCTGACTTTC
>17|TRBD2|few|TRBV18|TRBJ2-1
CASSPPKIAGGLNEQFF
TGTGCCAGCTCACCACCGAAAATAGCGGGGGGACTCAATGAGCAGTTCTTC
>17|TRBD1|.|TRBV5-1|TRBJ1-6
CASSLEGQHSYNSPLHF
TGCGCCAGCAGCTTGGAGGGACAGCACTCCTATAATTCACCCCTCCACTTT
>14|.|many|TRBV5-5|TRBJ1-5
CASSFLPLDQPQHF
TGTGCCAGCAGCTTCCTCCCCCTGGATCAGCCCCAGCATTTT
>13|.|few|TRBV7-3|TRBJ1-2
CASSLVGGLGYTF
TGTGCCAGCAGCTTAGTCGGCGGCCTGGGCTACACCTTC
>14|TRBD2|.|TRBV4-3|TRBJ2-1
CASSQGLVNNEQFF
TGCGCCAGCAGCCAGGGACTAGTCAACAATGAGCAGTTCTTC
>15|.|.|TRBV24-1|TRBJ2-1
CATSDSRTARSEQFF
TGTGCCACCAGTGATTCTCGGACGGCCCGGAGTGAGCAGTTCTTC
>19|TRBD2|.|TRBV11-3|TRBJ2-3
CASSLRASGGTGSTDTQYF
TGTGCCAGCAGCCTGAGGGCTAGCGGGGGGACAGGCAGCACAGATACGCAGTATTTT
>12|.|.|TRBV11-3|TRBJ1-1
CASSLGGDEAFF
TGTGCCAGCAGCTTAGGGGGCGACGAAGCTTTCTTT
>12|.|.|TRBV5-1|TRBJ2-7
CASSFARGEQYF
TGCGCCAGCAGCTTCGCGAGGGGCGAGCAGTACTTC
>13|.|.|TRBV11-2|TRBJ2-3
CASNPLGVDTQYF
TGTGCCAGCAACCCTCTGGGTGTTGATACGCAGTATTTT
>11|.|.|TRBV6-1|TRBJ1-1
CATGLNTEAFF
TGTGCCACCGGGCTCAACACTGAAGCTTTCTTT
>16|.|.|TRBV28|TRBJ2-7
CASSPAGTGYYYEQYF
TGTGCCAGCAGCCCCGCCGGTACAGGGTATTACTACGAGCAGTACTTC
>14|.|.|TRBV4-3|TRBJ2-7
CASSQDYTFYEQYF
TGCGCCAGCAGCCAAGATTACACCTTCTACGAGCAGTACTTC
>13|.|.|TRBV20-1|TRBJ2-7
CSAVKDSTYEQYF
TGCAGTGCCGTTAAAGACAGTACCTACGAGCAGTACTTC
>17|TRBD2|many|TRBV6-5|TRBJ2-2
CASSPLTSGGNTGELFF
TGTGCCAGCAGCCCCTTGACTAGCGGGGGGAACACCGGGGAGCTGTTTTTT
>13|.|.|TRBV6-4|TRBJ2-3
CASSEGETDTQYF
TGTGCCAGCAGTGAAGGAGAAACAGATACGCAGTATTTT
>15|TRBD2|few|TRBV6-1|TRBJ2-3
CASSEASGGPDTQYF
TGTGCCAGCAGTGAAGCTAGCGGGGGGCCAGATACGCAGTATTTT
>15|.|.|TRBV3-1|TRBJ1-1
CASSQDGRGGTEAFF
TGTGCCAGCAGCCAAGACGGCAGGGGAGGCACTGAAGCTTTCTTT
>14|.|few|TRBV11-2|TRBJ2-3
CASSRVRGRNTQYF
TGTGCCAGCAGCCGAGTACGGGGGCGGAATACGCAGTATTTT
>15|.|.|TRBV6-6|TRBJ1-6
CASSYSGDSHSPLHF
TGTGCCAGCAGTTACTCAGGAGACAGCCATTCACCCCTCCACTTT